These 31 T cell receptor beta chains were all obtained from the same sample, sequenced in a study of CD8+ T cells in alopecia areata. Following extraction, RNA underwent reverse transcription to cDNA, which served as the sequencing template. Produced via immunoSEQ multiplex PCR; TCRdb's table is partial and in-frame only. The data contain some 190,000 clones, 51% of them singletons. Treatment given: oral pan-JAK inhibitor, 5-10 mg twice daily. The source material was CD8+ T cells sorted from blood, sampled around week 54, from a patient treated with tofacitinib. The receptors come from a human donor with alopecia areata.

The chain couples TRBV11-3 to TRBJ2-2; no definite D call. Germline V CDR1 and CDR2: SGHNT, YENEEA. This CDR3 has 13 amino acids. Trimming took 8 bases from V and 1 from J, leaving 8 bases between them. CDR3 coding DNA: TGTGCCAGCGGGTTAAGGAACACCGGGGAGCTGTTTTTT. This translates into CASGLRNTGELFF.

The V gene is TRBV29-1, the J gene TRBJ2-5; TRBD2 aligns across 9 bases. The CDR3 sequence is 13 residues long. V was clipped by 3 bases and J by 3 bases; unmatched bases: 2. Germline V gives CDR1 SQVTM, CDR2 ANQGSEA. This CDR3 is CSVEASGEETQYF. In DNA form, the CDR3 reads TGCAGCGTTGAGGCTAGCGGGGAAGAGACCCAGTACTTC.

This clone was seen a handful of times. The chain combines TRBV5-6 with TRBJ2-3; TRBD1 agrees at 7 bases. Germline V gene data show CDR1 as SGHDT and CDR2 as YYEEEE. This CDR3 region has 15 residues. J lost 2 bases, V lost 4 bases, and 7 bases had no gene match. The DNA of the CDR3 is TGTGCCAGCAGCCTAGACAGGGACAACACAGATACGCAGTATTTT. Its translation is CASSLDRDNTDTQYF. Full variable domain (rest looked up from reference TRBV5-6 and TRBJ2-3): DAGVTQSPTHLIKTRGQQVTLRCSPKSGHDTVSWYQQALGQGPQFIFQYYEEEERQRGNFPDRFSGHQFPNYSSELNVNALLLGDSALYLCASSLDRDNTDTQYFGPGTRLTVL.

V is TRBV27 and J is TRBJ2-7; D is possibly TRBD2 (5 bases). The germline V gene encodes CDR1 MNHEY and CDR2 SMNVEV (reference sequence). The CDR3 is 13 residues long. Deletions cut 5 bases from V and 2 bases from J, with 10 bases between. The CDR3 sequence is CASSPGSTYEQYF. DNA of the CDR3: TGTGCCAGCAGTCCGGGGTCTACCTACGAGCAGTACTTC.

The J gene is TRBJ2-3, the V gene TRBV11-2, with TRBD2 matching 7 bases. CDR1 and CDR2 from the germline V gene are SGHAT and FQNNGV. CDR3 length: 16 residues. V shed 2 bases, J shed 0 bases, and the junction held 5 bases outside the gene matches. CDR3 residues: CASSLKGGVSTDTQYF. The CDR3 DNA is TGTGCCAGCAGCTTAAAGGGAGGGGTTAGCACAGATACGCAGTATTTT.

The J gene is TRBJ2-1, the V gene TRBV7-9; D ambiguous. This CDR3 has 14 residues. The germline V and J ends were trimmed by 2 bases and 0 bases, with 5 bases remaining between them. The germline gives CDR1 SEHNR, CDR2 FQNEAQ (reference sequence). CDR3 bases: TGTGCCAGCAGCTTAAAGAGCTCCTACAATGAGCAGTTCTTC. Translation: CASSLKSSYNEQFF. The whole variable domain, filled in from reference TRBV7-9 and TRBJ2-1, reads DTGVSQNPRHKITKRGQNVTFRCDPISEHNRLYWYRQTLGQGPEFLTYFQNEAQLEKSRLLSDRFSAERPKGSFSTLEIQRTEQGDSAMYLCASSLKSSYNEQFFGPGTRLTVL.

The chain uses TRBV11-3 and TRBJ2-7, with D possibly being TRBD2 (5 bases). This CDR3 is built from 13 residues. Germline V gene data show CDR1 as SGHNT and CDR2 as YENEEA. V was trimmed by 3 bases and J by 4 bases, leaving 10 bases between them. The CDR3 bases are TGTGCCAGCAGCTTTGGGGAGTCGTACGAGCAGTACTTC. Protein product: CASSFGESYEQYF.

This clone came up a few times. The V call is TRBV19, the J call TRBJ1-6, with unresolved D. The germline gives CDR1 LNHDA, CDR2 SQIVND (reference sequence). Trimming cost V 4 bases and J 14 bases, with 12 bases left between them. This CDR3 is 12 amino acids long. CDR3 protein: CASSTIMDALHF. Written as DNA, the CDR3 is TGTGCCAGTAGTACCATTATGGACGCCCTCCACTTT. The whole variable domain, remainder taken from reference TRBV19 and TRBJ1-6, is DGGITQSPKYLFRKEGQNVTLSCEQNLNHDAMYWYRQDPGQGLRLIYYSQIVNDFQKGDIAEGYSVSREKKESFPLTVTSAQKNPTAFYLCASSTIMDALHFGNGTRLTVT.

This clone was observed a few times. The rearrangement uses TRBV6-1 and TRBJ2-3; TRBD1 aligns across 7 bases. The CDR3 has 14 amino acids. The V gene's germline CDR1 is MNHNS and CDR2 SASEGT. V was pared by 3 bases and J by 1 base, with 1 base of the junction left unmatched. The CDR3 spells CASSDGQGTDTQYF. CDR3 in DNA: TGTGCCAGCAGTGACGGACAGGGCACAGATACGCAGTATTTT.

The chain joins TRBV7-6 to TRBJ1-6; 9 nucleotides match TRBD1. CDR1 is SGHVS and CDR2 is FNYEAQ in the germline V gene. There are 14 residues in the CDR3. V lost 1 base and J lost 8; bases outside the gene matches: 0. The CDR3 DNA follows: TGTGCCAGCAGCTTAGGACAGGGGGATTCACCCCTCCACTTT. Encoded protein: CASSLGQGDSPLHF.

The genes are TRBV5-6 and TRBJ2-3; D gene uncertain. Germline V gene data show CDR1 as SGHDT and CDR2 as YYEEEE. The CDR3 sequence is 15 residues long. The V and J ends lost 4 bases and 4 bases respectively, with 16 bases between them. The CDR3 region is CASSQELVGPDTQYF. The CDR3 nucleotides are TGTGCCAGCAGCCAGGAGTTAGTCGGACCAGATACGCAGTATTTT. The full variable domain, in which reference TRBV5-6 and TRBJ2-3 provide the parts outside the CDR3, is DAGVTQSPTHLIKTRGQQVTLRCSPKSGHDTVSWYQQALGQGPQFIFQYYEEEERQRGNFPDRFSGHQFPNYSSELNVNALLLGDSALYLCASSQELVGPDTQYFGPGTRLTVL.

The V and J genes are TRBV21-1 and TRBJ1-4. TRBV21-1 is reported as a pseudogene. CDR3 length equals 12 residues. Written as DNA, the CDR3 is TGTGCCAGCATCCCGTTCCCCCCGGAACTGTTTTTT. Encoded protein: CASIPFPPELFF.

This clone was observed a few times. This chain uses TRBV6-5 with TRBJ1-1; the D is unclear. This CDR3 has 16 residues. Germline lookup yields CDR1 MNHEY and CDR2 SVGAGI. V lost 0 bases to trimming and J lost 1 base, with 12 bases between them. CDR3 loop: CASSYSMGSPNTEAFF. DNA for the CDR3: TGTGCCAGCAGTTACTCGATGGGTTCCCCGAACACTGAAGCTTTCTTT.

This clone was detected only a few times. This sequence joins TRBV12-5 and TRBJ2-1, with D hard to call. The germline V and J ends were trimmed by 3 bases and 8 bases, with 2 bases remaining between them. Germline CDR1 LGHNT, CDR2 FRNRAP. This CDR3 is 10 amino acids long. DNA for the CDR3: TGTGCTAGTGGTTTTGATGAGCAGTTCTTC. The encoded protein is CASGFDEQFF.

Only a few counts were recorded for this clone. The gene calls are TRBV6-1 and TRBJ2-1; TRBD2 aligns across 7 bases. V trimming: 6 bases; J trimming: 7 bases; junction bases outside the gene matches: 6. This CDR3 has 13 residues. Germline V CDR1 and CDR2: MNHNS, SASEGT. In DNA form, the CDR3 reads TGTGCCAGCAGCCTCGGGAGGACTAATGAGCAGTTCTTC. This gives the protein CASSLGRTNEQFF.

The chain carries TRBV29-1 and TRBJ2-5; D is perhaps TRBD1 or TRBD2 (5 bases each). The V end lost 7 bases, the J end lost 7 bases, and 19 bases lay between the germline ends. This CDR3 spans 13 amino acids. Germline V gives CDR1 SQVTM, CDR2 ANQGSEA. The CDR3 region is CSGWDGVVMTQYF. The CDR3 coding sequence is TGCAGCGGCTGGGACGGCGTCGTTATGACCCAGTACTTC.

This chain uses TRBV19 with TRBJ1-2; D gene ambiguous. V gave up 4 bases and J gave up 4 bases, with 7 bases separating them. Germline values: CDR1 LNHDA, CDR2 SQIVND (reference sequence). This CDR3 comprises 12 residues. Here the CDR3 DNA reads TGTGCCAGTAGTAACAGAATCTATGGCTACACCTTC. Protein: CASSNRIYGYTF.

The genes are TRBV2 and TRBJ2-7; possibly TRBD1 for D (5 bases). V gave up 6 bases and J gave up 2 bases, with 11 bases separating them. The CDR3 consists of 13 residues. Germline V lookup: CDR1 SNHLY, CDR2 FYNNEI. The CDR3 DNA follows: TGTGCCAGCAGCGAGATGACAGCCTACGAGCAGTACTTC. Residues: CASSEMTAYEQYF.

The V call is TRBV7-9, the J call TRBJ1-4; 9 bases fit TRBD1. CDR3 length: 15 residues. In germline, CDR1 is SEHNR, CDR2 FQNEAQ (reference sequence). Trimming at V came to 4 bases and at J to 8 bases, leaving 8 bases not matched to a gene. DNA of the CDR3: TGTGCCAGCAGCTCCCCGGGACAGGGCGAGGAAAAACTGTTTTTT. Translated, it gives CASSSPGQGEEKLFF. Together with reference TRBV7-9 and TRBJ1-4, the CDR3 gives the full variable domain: DTGVSQNPRHKITKRGQNVTFRCDPISEHNRLYWYRQTLGQGPEFLTYFQNEAQLEKSRLLSDRFSAERPKGSFSTLEIQRTEQGDSAMYLCASSSPGQGEEKLFFGSGTQLSVL.

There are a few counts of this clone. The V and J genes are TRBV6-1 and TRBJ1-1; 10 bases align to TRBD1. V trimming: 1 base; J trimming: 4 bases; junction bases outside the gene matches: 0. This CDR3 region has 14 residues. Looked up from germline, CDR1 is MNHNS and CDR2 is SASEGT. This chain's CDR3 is CASSEGTGGTEAFF. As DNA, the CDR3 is TGTGCCAGCAGTGAAGGGACAGGGGGCACTGAAGCTTTCTTT.

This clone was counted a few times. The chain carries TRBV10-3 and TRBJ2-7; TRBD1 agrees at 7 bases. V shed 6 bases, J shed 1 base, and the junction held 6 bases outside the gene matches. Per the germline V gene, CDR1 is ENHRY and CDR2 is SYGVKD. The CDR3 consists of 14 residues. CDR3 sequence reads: CAIRPSGGSYEQYF. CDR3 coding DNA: TGTGCCATCAGGCCCTCAGGGGGTTCCTACGAGCAGTACTTC.

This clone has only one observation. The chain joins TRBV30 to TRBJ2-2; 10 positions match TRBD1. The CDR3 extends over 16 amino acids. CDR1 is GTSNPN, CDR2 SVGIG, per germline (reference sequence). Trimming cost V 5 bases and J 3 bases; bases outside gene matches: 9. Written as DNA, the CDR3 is TGTGCCTGGGTCGGTCTCGGACAGGGGGACACCGGGGAGCTGTTTTTT. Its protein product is CAWVGLGQGDTGELFF. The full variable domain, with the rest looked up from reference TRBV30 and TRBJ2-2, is SQTIHQWPATLVQPVGSPLSLECTVEGTSNPNLYWYRQAAGRGLQLLFYSVGIGQISSEVPQNLSASRPQDRQFILSSKKLLLSDSGFYLCAWVGLGQGDTGELFFGEGSRLTVL.

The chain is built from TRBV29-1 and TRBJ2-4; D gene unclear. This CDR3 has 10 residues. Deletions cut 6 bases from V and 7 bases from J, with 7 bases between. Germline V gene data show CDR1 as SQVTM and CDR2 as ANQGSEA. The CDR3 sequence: CSVEQNIQYF. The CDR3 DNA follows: TGCAGCGTGGAACAGAACATTCAGTACTTC.

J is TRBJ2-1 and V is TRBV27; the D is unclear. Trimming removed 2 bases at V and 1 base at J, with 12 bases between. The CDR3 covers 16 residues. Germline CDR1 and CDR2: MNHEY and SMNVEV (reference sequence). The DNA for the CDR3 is TGTGCCAGCAGTTTAGGTCCAGGTTCGTCCTACAATGAGCAGTTCTTC. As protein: CASSLGPGSSYNEQFF.

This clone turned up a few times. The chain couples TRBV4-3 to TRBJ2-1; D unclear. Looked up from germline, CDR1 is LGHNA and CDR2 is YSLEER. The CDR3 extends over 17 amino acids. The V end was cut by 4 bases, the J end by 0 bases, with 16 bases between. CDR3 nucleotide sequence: TGCGCCAGCAGCCGACCGACCCGACCGAGCTCCTACAATGAGCAGTTCTTC. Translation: CASSRPTRPSSYNEQFF.

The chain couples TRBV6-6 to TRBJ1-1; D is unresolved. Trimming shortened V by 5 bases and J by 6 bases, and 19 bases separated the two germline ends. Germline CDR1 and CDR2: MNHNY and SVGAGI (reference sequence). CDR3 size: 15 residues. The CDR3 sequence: CASSGPGLALSEAFF. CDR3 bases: TGTGCCAGCAGTGGACCCGGACTCGCTCTCTCTGAAGCTTTCTTT.

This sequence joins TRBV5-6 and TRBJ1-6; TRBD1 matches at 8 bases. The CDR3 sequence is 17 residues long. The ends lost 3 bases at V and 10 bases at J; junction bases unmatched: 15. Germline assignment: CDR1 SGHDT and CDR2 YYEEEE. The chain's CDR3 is CASSYPTGEGSGSPLHF. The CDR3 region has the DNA TGTGCCAGCAGCTACCCGACAGGGGAGGGTTCTGGATCACCCCTCCACTTT. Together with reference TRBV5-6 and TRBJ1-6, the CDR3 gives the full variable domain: DAGVTQSPTHLIKTRGQQVTLRCSPKSGHDTVSWYQQALGQGPQFIFQYYEEEERQRGNFPDRFSGHQFPNYSSELNVNALLLGDSALYLCASSYPTGEGSGSPLHFGNGTRLTVT.

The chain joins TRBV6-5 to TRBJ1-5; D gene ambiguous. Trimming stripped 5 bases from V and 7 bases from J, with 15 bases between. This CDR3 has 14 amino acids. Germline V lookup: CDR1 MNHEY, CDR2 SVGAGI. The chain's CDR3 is CASSLGPETQPQHF. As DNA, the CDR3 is TGTGCCAGCAGTCTTGGTCCCGAGACCCAGCCCCAGCATTTT.

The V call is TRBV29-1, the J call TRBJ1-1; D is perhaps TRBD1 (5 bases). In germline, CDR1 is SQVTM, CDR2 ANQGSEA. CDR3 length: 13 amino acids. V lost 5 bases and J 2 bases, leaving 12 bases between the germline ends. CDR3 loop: CSVSEGTNTEAFF. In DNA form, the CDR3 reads TGCAGCGTTTCGGAGGGGACCAACACTGAAGCTTTCTTT.

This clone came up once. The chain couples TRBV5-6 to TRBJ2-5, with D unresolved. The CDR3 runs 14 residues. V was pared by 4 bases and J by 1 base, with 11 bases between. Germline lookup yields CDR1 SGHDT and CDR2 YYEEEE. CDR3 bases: TGTGCCAGCAGCCTGACAAGTATCCAAGAGACCCAGTACTTC. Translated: CASSLTSIQETQYF.

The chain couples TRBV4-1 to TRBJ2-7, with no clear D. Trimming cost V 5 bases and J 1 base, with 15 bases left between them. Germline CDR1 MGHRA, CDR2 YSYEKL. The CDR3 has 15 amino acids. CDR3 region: CASSTSFGYSYEQYF. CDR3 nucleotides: TGCGCCAGCAGCACCTCATTTGGGTATTCCTACGAGCAGTACTTC.